Presented here are 9 T cell receptor beta chains from one specimen sequenced in a study of cytomegalovirus exposure and HLA in healthy donors. Primers: 60 Vbeta forward and 13 Jbeta reverse. Using immunoSEQ multiplex PCR, the repertoire was profiled, and TCRdb retains in-frame clones only, with some absent. Of about 120,000 clones in the sample, about four fifths were seen once. Sequencing used PBMCs. These receptors all come from a woman under 30 in good health and CMV-seronegative.

V usage is TRBV30 and J usage is TRBJ1-3; unclear D gene. The CDR3 length is 14 residues. Germline assignment: CDR1 GTSNPN and CDR2 SVGIG (reference sequence). V gave up 5 bases and J gave up 2 bases, with 13 bases separating them. The CDR3 region is CAWENPNTGNTIYF. CDR3 DNA: TGTGCCTGGGAAAACCCCAACACTGGAAACACCATATATTTT.

The rearrangement uses TRBV9 and TRBJ1-4; D remains ambiguous. This CDR3 has 15 amino acids. Germline CDR1 SGDLS, CDR2 YYNGEE. Deletions cut 0 bases from V and 5 bases from J, with 11 bases between. CDR3 bases: TGTGCCAGCAGCGTAGTTGCAGGCCCAAATGAAAAACTGTTTTTT. Its translation: CASSVVAGPNEKLFF.

CDR3 DNA: TGCGCCAGCAGACAGGGGGTAGTTGGAAATTCACCCCTCCACTTT. Amino acids: CASRQGVVGNSPLHF. This rearrangement joins TRBV4-1 to TRBJ1-6, with 8 nucleotides matching TRBD1. After removal of 6 bases from V and 7 bases from J, the junction contained 8 bases not matched to a gene. Germline V gene data show CDR1 as MGHRA and CDR2 as YSYEKL. The CDR3 consists of 15 residues.

The rearrangement joins TRBV14 to TRBJ2-7; 9 bases are shared with TRBD2. CDR1 SGHDN and CDR2 FVKESK come from the germline V gene. Trimming took 2 bases from V and 3 from J; bases not matched to a gene: 8. The CDR3 spans 16 residues. The CDR3 sequence is CASSQTGLAIFYEQYF. CDR3 bases: TGTGCCAGCAGCCAAACGGGACTAGCCATTTTCTACGAGCAGTACTTC.

V gene TRBV4-1 combines with J gene TRBJ2-7; D is ambiguous. Trimming cost V 0 bases and J 0 bases, with 18 bases left between them. Germline CDR1 is MGHRA and CDR2 is YSYEKL. The CDR3 has 18 residues. CDR3 sequence (DNA): TGCGCCAGCAGCCAAGAAAGATCCGGGTCTGCATACTCCTACGAGCAGTACTTC. Residues: CASSQERSGSAYSYEQYF.

This clone was picked up a small number of times. This rearrangement joins TRBV29-1 to TRBJ2-7; 10 positions match TRBD1. CDR3 length equals 15 residues. Germline lookup yields CDR1 SQVTM and CDR2 ANQGSEA. The ends lost 3 bases at V and 2 bases at J; junction bases unmatched: 7. The CDR3 spells CSVEAPDRGTYEQYF. The CDR3 DNA reads TGCAGCGTTGAGGCCCCGGACAGGGGGACCTACGAGCAGTACTTC.

The chain is built from TRBV28 and TRBJ2-7; D may be TRBD1 (6 bases). Per germline, CDR1 MDHEN and CDR2 SYDVKM. The CDR3 runs to 13 residues. Trimming took 2 bases from V and 6 from J, leaving 11 bases between them. The chain's CDR3 is CASSLRGLGEQYF. The CDR3 DNA reads TGTGCCAGCAGTTTAAGGGGGTTAGGCGAGCAGTACTTC.

J is TRBJ1-1 and V is TRBV7-9, with 7 bases fitting TRBD1. Germline CDR1 SEHNR, CDR2 FQNEAQ (reference sequence). The CDR3 is 18 residues long. V was clipped by 5 bases and J by 0 bases; unmatched bases: 15. This CDR3 is CASSDRDSFLAMNTEAFF. The CDR3 coding sequence is TGTGCCAGCAGCGACCGGGACAGTTTCTTAGCCATGAACACTGAAGCTTTCTTT.

This clone was seen a few times. This rearrangement joins TRBV5-4 to TRBJ2-2; 13 nucleotides agree with TRBD2. Germline V lookup: CDR1 SGHNT, CDR2 YYREEE (reference sequence). The CDR3 is made up of 16 amino acids. V gave up 1 base and J gave up 4 bases; unmatched junction bases: 1. CDR3 in amino acids: CASSLWTSGGTGELFF. CDR3 nucleotides: TGTGCCAGCAGCTTGTGGACTAGCGGGGGCACCGGGGAGCTGTTTTTT.